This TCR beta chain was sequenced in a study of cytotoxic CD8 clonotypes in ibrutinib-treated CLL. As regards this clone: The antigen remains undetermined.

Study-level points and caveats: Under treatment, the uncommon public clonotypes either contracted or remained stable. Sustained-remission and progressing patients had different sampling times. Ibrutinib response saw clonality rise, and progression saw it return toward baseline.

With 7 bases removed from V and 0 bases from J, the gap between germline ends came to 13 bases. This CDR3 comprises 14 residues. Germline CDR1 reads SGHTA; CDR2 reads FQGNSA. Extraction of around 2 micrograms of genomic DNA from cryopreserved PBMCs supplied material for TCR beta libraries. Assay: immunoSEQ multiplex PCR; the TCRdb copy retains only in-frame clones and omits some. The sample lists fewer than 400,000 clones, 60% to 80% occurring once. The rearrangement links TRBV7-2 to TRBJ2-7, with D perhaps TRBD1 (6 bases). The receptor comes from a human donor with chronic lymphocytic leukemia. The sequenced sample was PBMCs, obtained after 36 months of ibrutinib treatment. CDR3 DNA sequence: TGTGCCAGCAAATCAAGACAGGTCTCCTACGAGCAGTACTTC. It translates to CASKSRQVSYEQYF.